This TCR beta chain was recovered during a study of radiation and T cells in renal cell carcinoma. Background on the study: Nephrectomy followed 15 Gy stereotactic body radiation by 4 weeks. General study findings and limits: From baseline, blood top tumor clonotypes peaked at 2 weeks post-radiation.

Sequencing used immunoSEQ multiplex PCR; TCRdb keeps in-frame clones, though not all of them. The table shows some 150,000 clones, with 75% to 90% occurring only once. Time point specified: baseline pretreatment blood. Treatment reported: 15 Gy SBRT to primary tumor, nephrectomy 4 weeks later. This renal cell carcinoma was of the clear cell type. Points on this clone: Its antigen is not known.

This CDR3 region has 15 residues. J lost 5 bases, V lost 4 bases, and 7 bases had no gene match. CDR1 is SGHTA, CDR2 FQGNSA, per germline. The V call is TRBV7-2, the J call TRBJ2-3, with TRBD2 identical over 9 bases. This TCR derives from a woman aged 45-65 years with renal cell carcinoma. Sequencing was performed on blood, taken from a patient whose treatment included radiotherapy and nephrectomy. The DNA for the CDR3 is TGTGCCAGCAGCTATGTAGCGGGAGCTTTAGATACGCAGTATTTT. It is translated as CASSYVAGALDTQYF. Based on the CDR3 plus reference TRBV7-2 and TRBJ2-3, the full variable domain is GAGVSQSPSNKVTEKGKDVELRCDPISGHTALYWYRQSLGQGLEFLIYFQGNSAPDKSGLPSDRFSAERTGGSVSTLTIQRTQQEDSAVYLCASSYVAGALDTQYFGPGTRLTVL.